Detailed here is one T cell receptor beta chain. Looked up from germline, CDR1 is MNHNS and CDR2 is SASEGT. The V gene lost 3 bases and the J gene lost 0 bases, with 12 bases spanning the gap. This CDR3 is built from 15 residues. The data were taken from a study of blood T cell repertoires in COVID-19. Libraries were prepared by immunoSEQ multiplex PCR; TCRdb keeps only in-frame clonotypes and omits some of them. The profile covers about 280,000 clones, with approximately 86% appearing a single time and over 10% taken by the ten largest. The sequence came from a woman in her seventies with COVID-19, enrolled during active disease. The chain joins TRBV6-1 to TRBJ2-7; D gene unclear. Material: peripheral blood. CDR3 in DNA: TGTGCCAGCAGTGAGCCAGGCCAGAGCTCCTACGAGCAGTACTTC. The encoded protein is CASSEPGQSSYEQYF.